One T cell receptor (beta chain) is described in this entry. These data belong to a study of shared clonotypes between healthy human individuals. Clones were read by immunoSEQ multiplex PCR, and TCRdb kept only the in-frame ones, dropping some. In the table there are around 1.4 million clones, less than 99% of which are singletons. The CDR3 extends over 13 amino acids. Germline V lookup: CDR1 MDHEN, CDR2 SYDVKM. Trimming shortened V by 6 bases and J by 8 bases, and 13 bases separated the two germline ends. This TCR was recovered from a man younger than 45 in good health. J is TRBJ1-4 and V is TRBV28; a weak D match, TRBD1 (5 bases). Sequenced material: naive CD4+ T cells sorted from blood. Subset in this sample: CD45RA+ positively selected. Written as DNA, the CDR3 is TGTGCCAGCAGGGAAGGGACGGCAGAAAAACTGTTTTTT. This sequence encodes CASREGTAEKLFF.